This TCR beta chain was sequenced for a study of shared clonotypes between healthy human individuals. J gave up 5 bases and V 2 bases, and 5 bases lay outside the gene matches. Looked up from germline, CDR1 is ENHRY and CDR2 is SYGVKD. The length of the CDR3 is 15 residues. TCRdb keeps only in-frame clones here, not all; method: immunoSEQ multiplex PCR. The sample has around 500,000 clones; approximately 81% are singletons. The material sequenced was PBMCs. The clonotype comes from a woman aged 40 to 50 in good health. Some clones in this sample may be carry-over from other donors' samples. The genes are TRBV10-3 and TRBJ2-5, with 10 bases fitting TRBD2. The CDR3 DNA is TGTGCCATCAGTGAGGGGCTAGCGGGAGTTGAGACCCAGTACTTC. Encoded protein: CAISEGLAGVETQYF.